The clone carrying this TCR beta chain was observed a few times. Germline V CDR1 and CDR2: DFQATT, SNEGSKA (reference sequence). The ends were cut back, 2 bases at V and 4 bases at J, with 6 bases in the middle. The CDR3 length is 11 residues. This sample stems from a study of blood T cell repertoires in COVID-19. About the research overall: The samples span acute and convalescent COVID-19 from the United States, Italy and Spain. T cells, B-cell-depleted T cells, or PBMCs provided the cDNA or gDNA that served as material.

Per the original data handling: It was from reference gene primer amplification that nucleated cell counts were estimated. Here immunoSEQ multiplex PCR was the method, and the copy in TCRdb shows in-frame clones only, minus some. The V and J calls and clone size were taken over from that table, and D and trimming were inferred from the DNA. The table lists roughly 260,000 clones, 85% to 90% of them singletons. Seattle patients were enrolled while actively infected and followed longitudinally. The rearrangement joins TRBV20-1 to TRBJ2-7, with D unresolved. The source of this sequence is a woman in her 30s with COVID-19, enrolled during active disease. The sequenced material came from peripheral blood. This chain's CDR3 is CSARIGYEQYF. As DNA, the CDR3 is TGCAGTGCTAGAATCGGGTACGAGCAGTACTTC.